Reported below is one T cell receptor beta chain. What it binds is unknown. Germline V CDR1 and CDR2: SGHRS, YFSETQ. There are 14 residues in the CDR3. Trimming took 5 bases from V and 14 from J, leaving 24 bases between them. The record originates from a study of blood T cells in healthy people across ages. Study-level information: About one barcoded TCR beta cDNA was captured per two T cells.

Using a J-beta primer mix together with a sample-barcoded 5' primer, a second PCR was run for roughly 6 to 11 cycles. TCRdb processed the 5' RACE reads anew with MiXCR; each CDR3 protein has one entry. The sample lists 650,000 or so distinct CDR3 sequences; around 50% were seen once. Overall study findings and caveats: As age increased, TCR beta diversity per million T cells fell in a roughly linear fashion. What prevented conclusive comparison of naive and antigen-experienced cells was that PBMCs were unsorted. The diversity estimates, figures obtained from one million T cells, were considered underestimates.

The clonotype was recovered from an elderly woman in good health. This chain joins TRBV5-1 and TRBJ2-3; D is unresolved. The sequenced sample consisted of blood. CDR3 protein: CASRATQIQTSGYF. In DNA, the CDR3 is TGCGCCAGCAGGGCCACTCAGATCCAGACCTCCGGGTATTTT.